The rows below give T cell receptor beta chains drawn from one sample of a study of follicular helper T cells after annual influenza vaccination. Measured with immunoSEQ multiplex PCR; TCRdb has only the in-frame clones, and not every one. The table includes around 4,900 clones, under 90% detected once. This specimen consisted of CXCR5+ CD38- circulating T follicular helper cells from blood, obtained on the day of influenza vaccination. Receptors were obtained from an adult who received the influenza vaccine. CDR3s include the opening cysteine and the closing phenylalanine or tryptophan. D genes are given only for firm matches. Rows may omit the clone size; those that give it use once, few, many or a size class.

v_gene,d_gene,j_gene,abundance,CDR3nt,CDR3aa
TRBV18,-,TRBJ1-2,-,TGTGCCAGCTCACATAACCGGGACAACTATGGCTACACCTTC,CASSHNRDNYGYTF
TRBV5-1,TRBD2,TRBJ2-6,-,TGCGCCAGCACGTCGAGCGGGGCTGGGGCCAACGTCCTGACTTTC,CASTSSGAGANVLTF
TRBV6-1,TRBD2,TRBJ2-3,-,TGTGCCAGCACCACACTAGCGGGGGCCACAGATACGCAGTATTTT,CASTTLAGATDTQYF
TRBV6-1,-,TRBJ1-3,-,TGTGCCAGCAGTGAAGCGCCCAGGGCTGGAAACACCATATATTTT,CASSEAPRAGNTIYF
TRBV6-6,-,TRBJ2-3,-,TGTGCCAGCAGTCGCTTCGGGGAAAGCACAGATACGCAGTATTTT,CASSRFGESTDTQYF
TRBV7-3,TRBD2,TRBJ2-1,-,TGTGCCAGCAGCTCAGGACTAGCGGGGGAGCAGTTCTTC,CASSSGLAGEQFF
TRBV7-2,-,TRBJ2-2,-,TGTGCCAGCAGCCGCATACGGGACACCGGGGAGCTGTTTTTT,CASSRIRDTGELFF
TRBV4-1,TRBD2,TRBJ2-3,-,TGCGCCAGCAGCTCACCGCGGGGGAGACAGAAAGGAGACACAGATACGCAGTATTTT,CASSSPRGRQKGDTDTQYF
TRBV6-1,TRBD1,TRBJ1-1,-,TGTGCCAGCAGTGGGGACAGGGCATTTGAAGCTTTCTTT,CASSGDRAFEAFF
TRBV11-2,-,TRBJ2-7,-,TGTGCCAGCAGCTCCCATAATTTAGGGGTAGGCGAGCAGTACTTC,CASSSHNLGVGEQYF
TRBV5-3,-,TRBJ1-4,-,TGTGCCAGCAGAAGGGGTTCCTTTAATGAAAAACTGTTTTTT,CASRRGSFNEKLFF
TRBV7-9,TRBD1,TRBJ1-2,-,TGTGCCAGCAGCTTTGGGACAGATTATGGCTACACCTTC,CASSFGTDYGYTF
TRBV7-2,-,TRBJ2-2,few,TGTGCCAGCAGCTTATATCAGGGGCGGACCGGGGAGCTGTTTTTT,CASSLYQGRTGELFF
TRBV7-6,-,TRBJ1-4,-,TGTGCCAGCAGCCTGAGCCCAACTAATGAAAAACTGTTTTTT,CASSLSPTNEKLFF
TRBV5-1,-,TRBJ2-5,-,TGCGCCAGCAGCTCGGGACTTTCGGTGGAGACCCAGTACTTC,CASSSGLSVETQYF
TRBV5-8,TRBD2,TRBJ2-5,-,TGTGCCAGCAGCTTAATGGTAGCGGGGGACCTTCAAGAGACCCAGTACTTC,CASSLMVAGDLQETQYF
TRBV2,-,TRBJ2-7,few,TGTGCCAGCAGTGTGCAGGGCTACGAGCAGTACTTC,CASSVQGYEQYF
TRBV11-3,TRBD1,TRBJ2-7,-,TGTGCCAGCAGCGCGGGACAGGGCTACTACGAGCAGTACTTC,CASSAGQGYYEQYF
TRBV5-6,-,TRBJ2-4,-,TGTGCCAGCAGCTACCCGGGGACCAAAAACATTCAGTACTTC,CASSYPGTKNIQYF
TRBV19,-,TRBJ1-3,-,TGCGTTTCCGCAGACAGGACCTCTGGAAACACCATATATTTT,CVSADRTSGNTIYF
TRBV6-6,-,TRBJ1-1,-,TGTGCCAGCGAAATTCAGAAGAACACTGAAGCTTTCTTT,CASEIQKNTEAFF
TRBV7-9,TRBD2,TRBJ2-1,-,TGTGCCAGCAGCCCACAGGGACTAGGCGATGAGCAGTTCTTC,CASSPQGLGDEQFF
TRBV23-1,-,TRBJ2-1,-,TGCGCCAGCAGTCAGAAGAGACGGAATGAGCAGTTCTTC,CASSQKRRNEQFF
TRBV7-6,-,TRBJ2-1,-,TGTGCCAGCAGCTTAGGGACAGGCCGGGAGGGTGAGCAGTTCTTC,CASSLGTGREGEQFF
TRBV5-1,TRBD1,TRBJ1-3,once,TGCGCCAGCAGCTCCACAGGGGACTCTGGAAACACCATATATTTT,CASSSTGDSGNTIYF
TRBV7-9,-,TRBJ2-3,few,TGTGCCAGCAGCTTAGTGAAGGGTACGGATACGCAGTATTTT,CASSLVKGTDTQYF
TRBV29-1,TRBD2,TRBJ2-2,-,TGCAGCGTTGATAGCGGGTACACCGGGGAGCTGTTTTTT,CSVDSGYTGELFF
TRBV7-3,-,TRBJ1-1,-,TGTGCCAGCAGCCTTTCGGCGGGGCACACTGAAGCTTTCTTT,CASSLSAGHTEAFF
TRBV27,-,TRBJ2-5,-,TGTGCCAGCAGAGAGGGGGGTCCTCGGGAGACCCAGTACTTC,CASREGGPRETQYF
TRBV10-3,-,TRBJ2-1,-,TGTGCCACCCGAGCGGATAGCTCCTACAATGAGCAGTTCTTC,CATRADSSYNEQFF
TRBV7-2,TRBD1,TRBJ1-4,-,TGTGCCAGCAGCAGAAACAGGGGATCAACTAATGAAAAACTGTTTTTT,CASSRNRGSTNEKLFF
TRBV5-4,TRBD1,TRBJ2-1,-,TGTGCCAGCAGCTTAGACAGGGGGCCGTACAATGAGCAGTTCTTC,CASSLDRGPYNEQFF
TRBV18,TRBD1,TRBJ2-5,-,TGTGCCAGCTCACCAAGGCCAGGGGGATACCAAGAGACCCAGTACTTC,CASSPRPGGYQETQYF
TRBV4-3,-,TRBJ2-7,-,TGCGCCAGCAGCCAAATAAGGGGAGGCGAGCAGTACTTC,CASSQIRGGEQYF
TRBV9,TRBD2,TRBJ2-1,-,TGTGCCAGCAGCGCCAATGACCCCGGGACTAGAGGGTTGGATGAGCAGTTCTTC,CASSANDPGTRGLDEQFF
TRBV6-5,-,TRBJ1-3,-,TGTGCCAGCAGCATACAGGGAGCTGGAAACACCATATATTTT,CASSIQGAGNTIYF
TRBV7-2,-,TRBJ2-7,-,TGTGCCAGCAGCCGCTGGGGGTCAGGGGCCTACGAGCAGTACTTC,CASSRWGSGAYEQYF
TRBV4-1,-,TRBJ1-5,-,TGCGCCAGCAGCCAAGATGGGACTTACAATCAGCCCCAGCATTTT,CASSQDGTYNQPQHF
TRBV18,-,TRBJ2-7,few,TGTGCCAGCTCCCCGATAGGGGCCTACGAGCAGTACTTC,CASSPIGAYEQYF
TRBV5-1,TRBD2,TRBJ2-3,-,TGCGCCAGCAGCTTGACTAGCGGGGGGGCAGATACGCAGTATTTT,CASSLTSGGADTQYF
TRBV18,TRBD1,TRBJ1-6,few,TGTGCCAGCTCACTACCGGACAGGGTGAATTCACCCCTCCACTTT,CASSLPDRVNSPLHF
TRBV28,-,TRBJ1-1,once,TGTGCCAGCAGTTTATCCAGAGGTGCGATGAACACTGAAGCTTTCTTT,CASSLSRGAMNTEAFF
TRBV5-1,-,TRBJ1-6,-,TGCGCCAGCAGCCCCACGGGGGCAGGTAATTCACCCCTCCACTTT,CASSPTGAGNSPLHF
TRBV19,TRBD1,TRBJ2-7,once,TGTGCCAGTAGCCCTAGGACAGGGGGTTCCTACGAGCAGTACTTC,CASSPRTGGSYEQYF
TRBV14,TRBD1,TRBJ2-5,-,TGTGCCAGCAGCCCCGACAGGGGGCGGGGGACCCAGTACTTC,CASSPDRGRGTQYF
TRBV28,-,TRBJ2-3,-,TGTGCCAGCAGTTTTTCGGGTCTCGCAGATACGCAGTATTTT,CASSFSGLADTQYF
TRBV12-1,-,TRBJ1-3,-,TGTGCCAGCAGCTTCGTGGTAAACACCATATATTTT,CASSFVVNTIYF
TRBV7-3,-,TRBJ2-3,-,TGTGCCAGCAGCCTGGGGGCTACAGCTAGCACAGATACGCAGTATTTT,CASSLGATASTDTQYF
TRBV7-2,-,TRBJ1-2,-,TGTGCCAGCAGCCCTCAATCAGGGTTCTATGGCTACACCTTC,CASSPQSGFYGYTF
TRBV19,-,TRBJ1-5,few,TGTGCCAGTACCTCAGGACCGGGGAGCAATCAGCCCCAGCATTTT,CASTSGPGSNQPQHF
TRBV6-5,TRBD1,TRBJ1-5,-,TGTGCCAGCAGCCAAGGGGTGACAGGGAACCAGCCCCAGCATTTT,CASSQGVTGNQPQHF
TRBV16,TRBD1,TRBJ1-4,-,TGTGCCAGCAGCCGGACAGGGTCTAATGAAAAACTGTTTTTT,CASSRTGSNEKLFF
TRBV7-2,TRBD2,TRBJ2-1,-,TGTGCCAGCTCTTCAGCCTCTAGCGGGGTGAGGGGGTCCTACAATGAGCAGTTCTTC,CASSSASSGVRGSYNEQFF